What follows are 26 T cell receptor beta chains derived from one specimen sequenced in a study of blood T cell repertoires in COVID-19. The table came from immunoSEQ multiplex PCR; TCRdb's copy has only in-frame clones and leaves some out. The sample yields about 160,000 clones, 85% to 90% seen once. Sequencing was done on a sample of PBMCs or T cells enriched from blood (not recorded which). The source is a woman in her fifties or sixties who had recovered from COVID-19.

The chain has TRBV4-3 and TRBJ1-4, with TRBD1 matching 8 bases. Germline CDR1 reads LGHNA; CDR2 reads YSLEER. J gave up 13 bases and V 0 bases, and 10 bases lay outside the gene matches. The CDR3 is made up of 15 amino acids. The CDR3 DNA reads as TGCGCCAGCAGCCAAGAGGCCGGACAGGGCGGCCGACTGTTTTTT. This translates into CASSQEAGQGGRLFF.

The chain couples TRBV19 to TRBJ1-2; D is uncertain. The CDR3 runs to 13 residues. V shed 6 bases and J shed 5 bases, with 13 bases lying between them. Looked up from germline, CDR1 is LNHDA and CDR2 is SQIVND (reference sequence). CDR3 protein: CASSPIGDYGYTF. In nucleotides, the CDR3 is TGTGCCAGTAGCCCGATAGGAGATTATGGCTACACCTTC. Drawing the rest from reference TRBV19 and TRBJ1-2, the complete variable domain is DGGITQSPKYLFRKEGQNVTLSCEQNLNHDAMYWYRQDPGQGLRLIYYSQIVNDFQKGDIAEGYSVSREKKESFPLTVTSAQKNPTAFYLCASSPIGDYGYTFGSGTRLTVV.

The chain uses TRBV10-2 and TRBJ2-2, with a possible D match to TRBD2 (6 bases). This CDR3 spans 15 amino acids. V was cut by 6 bases and J by 1 base, with 12 bases left in between. Per the germline V gene, CDR1 is WSHSY and CDR2 is SAAADI. CDR3 sequence (DNA): TGCGCCAGCAGGATGGAGGGATTGAACACCGGGGAGCTGTTTTTT. This gives the protein CASRMEGLNTGELFF.

The V gene is TRBV7-9, the J gene TRBJ1-1; D call uncertain. This CDR3 spans 14 amino acids. V shed 5 bases and J shed 8 bases, with 18 bases lying between them. The V gene's germline CDR1 is SEHNR and CDR2 FQNEAQ (reference sequence). The CDR3, as DNA: TGTGCCAGCAGCCTTTCCAAGGGAGCTCCCGAAGCTTTCTTT. This encodes CASSLSKGAPEAFF.

This chain joins TRBV10-3 and TRBJ2-3; TRBD2 is a possible D gene (7 bases). The CDR3 is 13 residues long. The V and J ends lost 10 bases and 0 bases respectively, with 11 bases between them. Germline V gene data show CDR1 as ENHRY and CDR2 as SYGVKD. The CDR3 region is CATRGASTDTQYF. The CDR3 DNA reads as TGTGCCACCCGGGGGGCGAGCACAGATACGCAGTATTTT.

For the CDR3, the DNA is TGTGCCAGCAGTAAGGGACTAGCGGGGCTAGGCCAAGAGACCCAGTACTTC. Its translation: CASSKGLAGLGQETQYF. The chain combines TRBV25-1 with TRBJ2-5, with 13 bases that match TRBD2. With 5 bases clipped from V and 1 base from J, the junction kept 7 bases outside the gene matches. The germline V gene encodes CDR1 MGHDK and CDR2 SYGVNS. CDR3 length equals 17 residues.

The chain is built from TRBV18 and TRBJ2-7; 9 positions agree with TRBD1. The V segment lost 0 bases and the J segment 6 bases; nucleotides outside the gene matches: 6. Germline CDR1 KGHSH, CDR2 LQKENI. The CDR3 spans 15 residues. CDR3 loop: CASSPPTTGGSEQYF. The CDR3 nucleotides read TGTGCCAGCTCACCACCGACGACAGGGGGATCCGAGCAGTACTTC.

To note about this clone: The sample holds other DNA sequences that translate to the same CDR3. The rearrangement links TRBV7-9 to TRBJ1-4, with D possibly matching TRBD1 (6 bases). CDR1 is SEHNR and CDR2 is FQNEAQ in the germline V gene (reference sequence). The CDR3 covers 15 residues. Trimming pared 5 bases from V and 0 bases from J, leaving 10 bases between. CDR3 residues: CASSLEGATNEKLFF. CDR3 sequence (DNA): TGTGCCAGCAGCCTTGAGGGGGCAACTAATGAAAAACTGTTTTTT.

This rearrangement joins TRBV27 to TRBJ2-3, with a weak D call TRBD1 (5 bases). Germline CDR1 and CDR2: MNHEY and SMNVEV (reference sequence). The V end lost 3 bases, the J end lost 3 bases, and 19 bases lay between the germline ends. This CDR3 is 17 amino acids long. The CDR3 nucleotides read TGTGCCAGCAGTTTGCCCTCGAGTGGGGCGGCGACAGATACGCAGTATTTT. It is translated as CASSLPSSGAATDTQYF.

The genes are TRBV18 and TRBJ2-7, with D uncertain. V was cut by 2 bases and J by 3 bases, with 8 bases left in between. Germline values: CDR1 KGHSH, CDR2 LQKENI. The CDR3 has 13 amino acids. CDR3 DNA sequence: TGTGCCAGCTCACCAGAGACACTCTACGAGCAGTACTTC. Its protein is CASSPETLYEQYF.

This sequence joins TRBV6-5 and TRBJ1-2, with a possible D match to TRBD1 (6 bases). This CDR3 is built from 14 residues. V lost 6 bases and J lost 3, with 14 bases in between. The germline V gene encodes CDR1 MNHEY and CDR2 SVGAGI. Here the CDR3 reads CASSHRTAYYGYTF. The DNA for the CDR3 is TGTGCCAGCAGCCACCGGACAGCTTACTATGGCTACACCTTC.

J is TRBJ2-7 and V is TRBV9; D might be TRBD2 (5 bases). The germline gives CDR1 SGDLS, CDR2 YYNGEE. The CDR3 totals 15 residues. The germline V and J ends were trimmed by 0 bases and 0 bases, with 10 bases remaining between them. The chain's CDR3 is CASSVGGIFSYEQYF. The CDR3 region has the DNA TGTGCCAGCAGCGTAGGAGGGATTTTCTCCTACGAGCAGTACTTC.

This clone has just one count. J is TRBJ1-2 and V is TRBV6-5; the D gene is possibly TRBD1 (5 bases). V was shortened by 2 bases and J by 4 bases, with 17 bases between the two germline ends. CDR1 is MNHEY and CDR2 is SVGAGI in the germline V gene. This CDR3 region has 16 residues. The CDR3 is CASSYREGRFRYGYTF. CDR3 DNA sequence: TGTGCCAGCAGTTACAGGGAGGGACGGTTCCGCTATGGCTACACCTTC.

The V gene is TRBV2, the J gene TRBJ1-1; D gene ambiguous. The V and J ends lost 0 bases and 10 bases respectively, with 15 bases between them. The germline V gene has CDR1 SNHLY and CDR2 FYNNEI. This CDR3 spans 14 amino acids. Here the CDR3 reads CASSEALRRSGAFF. The CDR3, as DNA: TGTGCCAGCAGTGAAGCGCTTCGGAGGTCTGGAGCTTTCTTT.

V is TRBV27 and J is TRBJ1-1; 7 positions agree with TRBD1. The CDR3 runs 14 residues. Germline CDR1 reads MNHEY; CDR2 reads SMNVEV (reference sequence). V shed 6 bases and J 2 bases; nucleotides not matched to a gene: 6. The CDR3 region is CASRHGTANTEAFF. CDR3 in DNA: TGTGCCAGCAGACACGGGACAGCTAACACTGAAGCTTTCTTT.

The rearrangement links TRBV9 to TRBJ2-5; 13 bases are a match to TRBD2. Germline loops: CDR1 SGDLS, CDR2 YYNGEE. Losses at the gene ends were 3 bases for V and 6 bases for J; bases not matched to a gene: 8. CDR3 size: 16 residues. The CDR3 DNA reads as TGTGCCAGCAGCGCCTTACTAGCGGGGGGGCCCCAGACCCAGTACTTC. It yields the protein CASSALLAGGPQTQYF.

This clone was recorded only once. The rearrangement uses TRBV12-5 and TRBJ2-5; tentative D call: TRBD2 (6 bases). V was clipped by 5 bases and J by 4 bases, with 11 bases between them. Germline lookup yields CDR1 LGHNT and CDR2 FRNRAP. CDR3 length: 13 residues. The CDR3 DNA follows: TGTGCTAGTGGTACCGGGACTTTAGAGACCCAGTACTTC. Translated: CASGTGTLETQYF. The variable domain in full, with the rest retrieved from reference TRBV12-5 and TRBJ2-5, is DARVTQTPRHKVTEMGQEVTMRCQPILGHNTVFWYRQTMMQGLELLAYFRNRAPLDDSGMPKDRFSAEMPDATLATLKIQPSEPRDSAVYFCASGTGTLETQYFGPGTRLLVL.

This chain links TRBV19 with TRBJ1-1; weak D call: TRBD1 (6 bases). The germline CDR1 and CDR2 sequences are LNHDA and SQIVND (reference sequence). The CDR3 totals 14 residues. Deletions cut 5 bases from V and 2 bases from J, with 12 bases between. The chain's CDR3 is CASSPWDTNTEAFF. CDR3 DNA sequence: TGTGCCAGTAGTCCCTGGGACACAAACACTGAAGCTTTCTTT.

A few counts support this clone. The chain combines TRBV12-5 with TRBJ2-7; 9 nucleotides agree with TRBD2. Looked up from germline, CDR1 is LGHNT and CDR2 is FRNRAP. Germline trimming cut 6 bases from V and 6 bases from J; bases unmatched to any gene: 9. CDR3 length: 14 residues. The DNA of the CDR3 is TGTGCTAGTGGGCCCGGGACTAGCTGGGGCGAGCAGTACTTC. It codes for CASGPGTSWGEQYF.

J is TRBJ1-2 and V is TRBV7-2; no clear D. In germline, CDR1 is SGHTA, CDR2 FQGNSA. Trimming shortened V by 5 bases and J by 7 bases, and 14 bases separated the two germline ends. CDR3 length: 13 residues. CDR3 protein: CASSADGGGGYTF. Here the CDR3 DNA reads TGTGCCAGCAGCGCTGACGGAGGCGGTGGCTACACCTTC.

The table lists this clone with a count of one. V gene TRBV11-2 combines with J gene TRBJ2-3; D remains ambiguous. The V end was cut by 1 base, the J end by 0 bases, with 8 bases between. The CDR3 contains 15 residues. The V gene's germline CDR1 is SGHAT and CDR2 FQNNGV. The CDR3 bases are TGTGCCAGCAGCTTAGGGGTACAGAGCACAGATACGCAGTATTTT. This gives the protein CASSLGVQSTDTQYF.

The rearrangement joins TRBV11-1 to TRBJ2-1; 8 bases are a match to TRBD1. This CDR3 region has 12 residues. V gave up 4 bases and J gave up 8 bases; unmatched junction bases: 1. Per the germline V gene, CDR1 is SGHAT and CDR2 is FQDESV (reference sequence). CDR3 nucleotide sequence: TGTGCCAGCAGCTACAGGGGGGATGAGCAGTTCTTC. Protein: CASSYRGDEQFF. The whole variable domain, filled in from reference TRBV11-1 and TRBJ2-1, reads EAEVAQSPRYKITEKSQAVAFWCDPISGHATLYWYRQILGQGPELLVQFQDESVVDDSQLPKDRFSAERLKGVDSTLKIQPAELGDSAMYLCASSYRGDEQFFGPGTRLTVL.

The V and J genes are TRBV7-9 and TRBJ2-3, with 11 nucleotides matching TRBD2. In germline, CDR1 is SEHNR, CDR2 FQNEAQ (reference sequence). The CDR3 consists of 18 residues. J gave up 4 bases and V 2 bases, and 11 bases lay outside the gene matches. This CDR3 reads CASSLILAGGPRPDTQYF. In DNA form, the CDR3 reads TGTGCCAGCAGCTTAATCCTAGCGGGGGGCCCCCGGCCAGATACGCAGTATTTT.

The rearrangement uses TRBV11-3 and TRBJ1-1, with unresolved D. Trimming took 3 bases from V and 4 from J, leaving 12 bases between them. This CDR3 is 14 amino acids long. The germline V gene has CDR1 SGHNT and CDR2 YENEEA. The CDR3 loop is CASSFGGSGTEAFF. CDR3 bases: TGTGCCAGCAGCTTCGGAGGGTCAGGCACTGAAGCTTTCTTT.

The chain couples TRBV11-2 to TRBJ1-1, with D tentatively TRBD1 (6 bases). The germline V gene has CDR1 SGHAT and CDR2 FQNNGV. The CDR3 is 17 amino acids. Trimming pared 3 bases from V and 1 base from J, leaving 18 bases between. CDR3 nucleotide sequence: TGTGCCAGCAGCTTGAGGGGGATGATACAGGGGAACACTGAAGCTTTCTTT. It codes for CASSLRGMIQGNTEAFF. Looking up the rest from reference TRBV11-2 and TRBJ1-1 gives the full variable domain: EAGVAQSPRYKIIEKRQSVAFWCNPISGHATLYWYQQILGQGPKLLIQFQNNGVVDDSQLPKDRFSAERLKGVDSTLKIQPAKLEDSAVYLCASSLRGMIQGNTEAFFGQGTRLTVV.

The chain combines TRBV7-2 with TRBJ1-4, with 7 bases fitting TRBD1. J gave up 5 bases and V 6 bases, and 9 bases lay outside the gene matches. CDR1 and CDR2 (germline): SGHTA, FQGNSA. This CDR3 is 15 amino acids long. The CDR3, as DNA: TGTGCCAGCAGATCCGGGACAGTCGCAAATGAAAAACTGTTTTTT. This gives the protein CASRSGTVANEKLFF.